The clone carrying this TCR beta chain was seen repeatedly, ten times or more. Its antigen is unidentified. TCR libraries were built in bulk with a published protocol and specific TCR primers. TCRdb analysed the PCR reads with MiXCR anew, one entry per CDR3 protein. This sample has about 36,000 distinct CDR3 sequences; approximately 19% occur once, and the top ten carry approximately 1%. This entry comes from a study of molecular identifiers for immune sequencing clone quantification. Whole-study results and caveats: For effector cells, clones above 20 RNA copies held over 99% of molecules; for naive cells, under 1%. Sharing of a barcode by identical TCR molecules could cause highly expanded clone sizes to be underestimated.

Germline loops: CDR1 LNHDA, CDR2 SQIVND (reference sequence). V gave up 5 bases and J gave up 7 bases, with 15 bases separating them. The CDR3 has 13 residues. Sorting captured naive CD8 T cells as CD8+CD4-CCR7+CD45RA+. The TCR originated in a human donor in good health. Some libraries in this study had Jurkat cell RNA spiked in. The chain has TRBV19 and TRBJ2-7; D is uncertain. The specimen was naive CD8+ T cells from blood, with Jurkat cell RNA spiked in. Subset meaning: FACS-sorted CD8+CD4-CCR7+CD45RA+ naive T cells. CDR3 amino acids: CASSPSAPTEQYF. The CDR3 nucleotides are TGTGCCAGTAGTCCAAGTGCCCCTACTGAGCAGTACTTC.